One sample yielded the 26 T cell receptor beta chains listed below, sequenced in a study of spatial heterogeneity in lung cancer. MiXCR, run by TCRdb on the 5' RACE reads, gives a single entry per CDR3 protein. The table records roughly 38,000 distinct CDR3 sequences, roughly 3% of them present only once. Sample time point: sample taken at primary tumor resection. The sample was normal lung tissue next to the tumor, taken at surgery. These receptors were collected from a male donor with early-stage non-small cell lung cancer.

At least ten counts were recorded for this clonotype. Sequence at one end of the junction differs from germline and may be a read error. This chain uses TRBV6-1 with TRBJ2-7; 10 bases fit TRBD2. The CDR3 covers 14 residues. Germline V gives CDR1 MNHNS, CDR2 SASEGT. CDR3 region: CASSEARASGRSDF. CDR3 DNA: TGTGCCAGCAGTGAAGCCAGGGCTAGCGGGAGATCGGACTTC.

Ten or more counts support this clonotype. CDR3 sequence (DNA): TGTGCCAGCGGGGGGGGATCCTATAATTCACCCCTCCACTTT. This codes for CASGGGSYNSPLHF. This chain uses TRBV28 with TRBJ1-6; D is possibly TRBD1 (5 bases). The CDR3 is made up of 14 amino acids. Germline CDR1 reads MDHEN; CDR2 reads SYDVKM. Trimming stripped 8 bases from V and 1 base from J, with 9 bases between.

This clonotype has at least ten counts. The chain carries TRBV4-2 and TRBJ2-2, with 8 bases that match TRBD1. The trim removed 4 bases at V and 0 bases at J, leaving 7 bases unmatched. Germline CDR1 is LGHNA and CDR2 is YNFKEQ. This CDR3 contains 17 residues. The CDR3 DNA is TGTGCCAGCAGCCGAACCGGACAGGGCGCGAACACCGGGGAGCTGTTTTTT. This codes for CASSRTGQGANTGELFF.

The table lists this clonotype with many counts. CDR3 loop: CASSRGGNEQFF. CDR3 nucleotide sequence: TGTGCCAGCAGCCGTGGGGGCAATGAGCAGTTCTTC. The chain carries TRBV11-3 and TRBJ2-1; D might be TRBD1 or TRBD2, each matching 5 bases. The germline CDR1 and CDR2 sequences are SGHNT and YENEEA. The V and J ends lost 5 bases and 6 bases respectively, with 8 bases between them. The CDR3 sequence is 12 residues long.

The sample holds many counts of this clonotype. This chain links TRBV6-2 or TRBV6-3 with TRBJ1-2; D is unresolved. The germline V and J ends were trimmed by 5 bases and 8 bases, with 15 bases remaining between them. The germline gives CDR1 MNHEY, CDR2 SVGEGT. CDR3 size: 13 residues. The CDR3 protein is CASSINTGLGYTF. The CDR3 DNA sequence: TGTGCCAGCAGTATTAATACCGGACTGGGCTACACCTTC.

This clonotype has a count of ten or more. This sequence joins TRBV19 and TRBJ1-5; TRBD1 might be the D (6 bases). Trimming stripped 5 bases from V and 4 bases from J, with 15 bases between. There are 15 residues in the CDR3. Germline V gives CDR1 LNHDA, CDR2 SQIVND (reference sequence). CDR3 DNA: TGTGCCAGTAGTGGAGTGGGGGCATGGAATCAGCCCCAGCATTTT. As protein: CASSGVGAWNQPQHF.

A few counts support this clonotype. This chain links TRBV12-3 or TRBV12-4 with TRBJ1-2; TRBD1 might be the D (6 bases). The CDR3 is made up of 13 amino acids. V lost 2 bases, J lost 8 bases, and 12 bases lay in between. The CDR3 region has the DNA TGTGCCAGCAGTTTATGGACAGACGAGGGCTACACCTTC. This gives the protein CASSLWTDEGYTF.

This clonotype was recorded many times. CDR3 protein: CASRGFLAKKGYF. The DNA of the CDR3 is TGTGCCAGTCGGGGATTTCTAGCCAAAAAGGGGTACTTC. V and J are TRBV3-1 and TRBJ2-4; the D gene is possibly TRBD2 (5 bases). Germline V gene data show CDR1 as LGHDT and CDR2 as YNNKEL (reference sequence). Trimming shortened V by 9 bases and J by 15 bases, and 24 bases separated the two germline ends. The CDR3 length is 13 residues.

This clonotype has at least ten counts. The CDR3 bases are TGTGCCAGCGGGGGTCTGGATGAGGGCGTAAGGGATACGCAGTATTTT. It translates to CASGGLDEGVRDTQYF. V is TRBV28 and J is TRBJ2-3; tentatively, D is TRBD1 or TRBD2 (5 bases each). The germline V gene encodes CDR1 MDHEN and CDR2 SYDVKM. The CDR3 extends over 16 amino acids. V was cut by 8 bases and J by 6 bases, with 24 bases left in between.

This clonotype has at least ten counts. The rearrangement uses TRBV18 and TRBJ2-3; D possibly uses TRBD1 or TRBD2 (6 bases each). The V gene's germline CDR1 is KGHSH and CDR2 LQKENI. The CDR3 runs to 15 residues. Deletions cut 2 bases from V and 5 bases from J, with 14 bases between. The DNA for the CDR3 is TGTGCCAGCTCACCAGTAGGGGGGCCAGGAGATACGCAGTATTTT. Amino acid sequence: CASSPVGGPGDTQYF.

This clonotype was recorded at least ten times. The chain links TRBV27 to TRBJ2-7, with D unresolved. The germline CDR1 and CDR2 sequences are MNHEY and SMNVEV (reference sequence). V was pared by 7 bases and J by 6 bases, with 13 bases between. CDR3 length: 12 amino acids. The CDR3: CASNSSPSEQYF. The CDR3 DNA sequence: TGTGCCAGCAACAGCAGCCCTAGCGAGCAGTACTTC.

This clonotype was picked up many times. The DNA of the CDR3 is TGTGCCAGCAGCTTAGCAGGGACAGGGTTCGAGCAGTACTTC. As protein: CASSLAGTGFEQYF. The chain recombines TRBV13 with TRBJ2-7; 9 nucleotides line up with TRBD1. V shed 1 base and J 6 bases; nucleotides not matched to a gene: 4. The CDR3 runs to 14 residues. The germline V gene encodes CDR1 PRHDT and CDR2 FYEKMQ (reference sequence).

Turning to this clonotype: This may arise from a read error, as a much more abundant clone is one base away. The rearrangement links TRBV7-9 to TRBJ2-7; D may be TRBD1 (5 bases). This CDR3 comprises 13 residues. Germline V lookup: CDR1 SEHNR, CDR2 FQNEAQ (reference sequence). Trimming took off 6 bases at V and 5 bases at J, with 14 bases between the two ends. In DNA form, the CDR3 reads TGTGCCAGCAGAGACAGCCTGTCCAACGAGCAGTACTTC. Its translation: CASRDSLSNEQYF.

The CDR3 sequence: CASSYSNLAGNYGYTF. In nucleotides, the CDR3 is TGTGCCAGCAGTTACTCGAACCTGGCAGGGAACTATGGCTACACCTTC. The rearrangement uses TRBV6-5 and TRBJ1-2; TRBD1 is a possible D gene (5 bases). Germline V CDR1 and CDR2: MNHEY, SVGAGI. Trimming stripped 0 bases from V and 2 bases from J, with 13 bases between. The CDR3 length is 16 residues.

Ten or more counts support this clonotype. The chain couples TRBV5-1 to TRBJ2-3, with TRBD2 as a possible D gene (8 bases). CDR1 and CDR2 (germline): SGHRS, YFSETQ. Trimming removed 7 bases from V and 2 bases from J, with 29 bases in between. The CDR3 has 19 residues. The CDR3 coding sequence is TGCGCCAGCCCCTTTTATAGCGGGAAGGGGGCGGTCCACACAGATACGCAGTATTTT. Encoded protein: CASPFYSGKGAVHTDTQYF.

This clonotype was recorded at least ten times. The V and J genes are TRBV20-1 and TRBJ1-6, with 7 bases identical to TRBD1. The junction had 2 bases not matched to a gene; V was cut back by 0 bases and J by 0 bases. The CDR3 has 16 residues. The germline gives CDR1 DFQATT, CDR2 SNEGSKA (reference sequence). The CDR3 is CSAREDRSSYNSPLHF. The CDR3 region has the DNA TGCAGTGCTAGAGAGGACAGGAGCTCCTATAATTCACCCCTCCACTTT.

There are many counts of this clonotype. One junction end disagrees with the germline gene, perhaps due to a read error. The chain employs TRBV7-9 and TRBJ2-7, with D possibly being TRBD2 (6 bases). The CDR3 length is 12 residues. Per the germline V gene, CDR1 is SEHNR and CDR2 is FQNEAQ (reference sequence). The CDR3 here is CASSLDLTGTHF. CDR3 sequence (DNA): TGTGCCAGCAGCTTAGATTTGACGGGGACTCACTTC. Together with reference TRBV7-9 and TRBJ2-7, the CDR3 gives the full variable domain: DTGVSQNPRHKITKRGQNVTFRCDPISEHNRLYWYRQTLGQGPEFLTYFQNEAQLEKSRLLSDRFSAERPKGSFSTLEIQRTEQGDSAMYLCASSLDLTGTHFGPGTRLTVT.

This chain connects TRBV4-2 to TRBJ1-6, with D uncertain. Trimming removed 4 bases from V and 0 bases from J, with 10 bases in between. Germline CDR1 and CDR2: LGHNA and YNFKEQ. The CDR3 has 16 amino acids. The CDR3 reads CASSPQRSSYNSPLHF. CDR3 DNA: TGTGCCAGCAGCCCTCAGAGGAGCTCCTATAATTCACCCCTCCACTTT.

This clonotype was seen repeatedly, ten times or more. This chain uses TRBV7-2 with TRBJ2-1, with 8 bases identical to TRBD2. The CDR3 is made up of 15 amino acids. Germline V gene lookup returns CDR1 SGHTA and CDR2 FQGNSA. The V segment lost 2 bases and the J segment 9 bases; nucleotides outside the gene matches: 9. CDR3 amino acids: CASSLTGTRMGEQFF. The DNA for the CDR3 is TGTGCCAGCAGCTTAACCGGGACTAGGATGGGTGAGCAGTTCTTC.

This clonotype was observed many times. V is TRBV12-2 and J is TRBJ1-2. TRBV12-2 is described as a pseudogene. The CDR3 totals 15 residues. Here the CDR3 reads CASRFKTEARYGYTF. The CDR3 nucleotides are TGTGCAAGTCGTTTTAAAACGGAAGCTCGCTATGGCTACACCTTC.

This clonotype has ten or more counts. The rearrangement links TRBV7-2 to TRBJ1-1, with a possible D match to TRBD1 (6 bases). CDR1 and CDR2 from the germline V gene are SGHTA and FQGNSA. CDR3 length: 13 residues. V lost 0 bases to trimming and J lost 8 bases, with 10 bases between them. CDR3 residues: CASSLALRGEAFF. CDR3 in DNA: TGTGCCAGCAGCTTAGCGCTTAGGGGGGAAGCTTTCTTT.

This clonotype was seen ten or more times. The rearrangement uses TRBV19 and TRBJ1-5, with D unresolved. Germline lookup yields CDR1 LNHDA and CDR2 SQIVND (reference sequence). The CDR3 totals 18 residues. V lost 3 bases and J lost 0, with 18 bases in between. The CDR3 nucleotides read TGTGCCAGTAGTATTTCGAGGCAGGCGCTTTATAGCAATCAGCCCCAGCATTTT. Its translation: CASSISRQALYSNQPQHF.

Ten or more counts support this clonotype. The CDR3 DNA sequence: TGCAGTGCTAGGGACACGGATGGCTACACCTTC. This translates into CSARDTDGYTF. This chain links TRBV20-1 with TRBJ1-2; weak D call: TRBD1 (5 bases). CDR3 length: 11 residues. V lost 3 bases and J lost 6, with 8 bases in between. In germline, CDR1 is DFQATT, CDR2 SNEGSKA (reference sequence).

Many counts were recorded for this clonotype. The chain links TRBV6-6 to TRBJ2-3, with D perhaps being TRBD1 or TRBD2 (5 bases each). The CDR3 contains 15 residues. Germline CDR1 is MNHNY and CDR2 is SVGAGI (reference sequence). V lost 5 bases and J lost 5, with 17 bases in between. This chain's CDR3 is CASSPRGLDGDTQYF. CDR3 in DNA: TGTGCCAGCAGTCCCCGGGGCCTGGATGGAGATACGCAGTATTTT.

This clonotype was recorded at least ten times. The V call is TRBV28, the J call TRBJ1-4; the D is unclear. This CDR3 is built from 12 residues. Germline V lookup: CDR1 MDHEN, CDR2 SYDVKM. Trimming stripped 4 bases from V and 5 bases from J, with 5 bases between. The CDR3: CASSSPNEKLFF. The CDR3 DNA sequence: TGTGCCAGCAGTTCCCCAAATGAAAAACTGTTTTTT.

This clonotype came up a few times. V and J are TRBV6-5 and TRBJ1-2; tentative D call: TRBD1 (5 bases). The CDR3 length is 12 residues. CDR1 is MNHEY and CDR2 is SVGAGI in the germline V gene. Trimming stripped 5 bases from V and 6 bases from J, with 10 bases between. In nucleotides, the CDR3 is TGTGCCAGCAGTCCTGGGGCCAATGGCTACACCTTC. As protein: CASSPGANGYTF.